These T cell receptor beta chains were read from a single sample in a study of T cell responses to AZD1222 COVID-19 vaccine. Only in-frame clones appear in the TCRdb table, and some are missing; sequencing was by immunoSEQ multiplex PCR. Of some 130,000 clones listed, roughly 84% were seen once; the top ten hold over 3.5%. Material: peripheral blood, obtained on day 0 of AZD1222 vaccination. The receptors come from an adult in good health. CDR3s include the opening cysteine and the closing phenylalanine or tryptophan. Each record gives: V gene, J gene, D gene, clone size, CDR3 protein, CDR3 DNA. A D gene is named only where the DNA matches it firmly. Clone size is stated in some rows and not others, as once, few, many or a class when expanded.

TRBV19,TRBJ2-1,TRBD2,NA,CASSMRGDYNEQFF,TGTGCCAGTAGTATGCGGGGGGACTACAATGAGCAGTTCTTC
TRBV27,TRBJ2-7,NA,once,CASSDRLEQYF,TGTGCCAGCAGTGATCGACTTGAGCAGTACTTC
TRBV5-1,TRBJ1-4,NA,NA,CASSLMAENEKLFF,TGCGCCAGCAGCTTAATGGCAGAAAATGAAAAACTGTTTTTT
TRBV6-1,TRBJ1-2,TRBD1,few,CASSEALTGSPYGYTF,TGTGCCAGCAGTGAAGCGCTGACAGGGAGCCCCTATGGCTACACCTTC
TRBV7-3,TRBJ2-3,TRBD2,NA,CASSSVGRGSTDTQYF,TGTGCCAGCAGCTCCGTGGGGAGGGGTAGCACAGATACGCAGTATTTT
TRBV2,TRBJ1-1,NA,NA,CASSEGGYRRSEAFF,TGTGCCAGCAGTGAGGGTGGTTACCGCCGGAGTGAAGCTTTCTTT
TRBV11-3,TRBJ2-1,NA,NA,CASSLFTGVGYNEQFF,TGTGCCAGCAGCCTCTTCACGGGTGTGGGATACAATGAGCAGTTCTTC
TRBV27,TRBJ1-2,NA,NA,CASSPGGVSRPNYGYTF,TGTGCCAGCAGTCCCGGGGGGGTATCCCGCCCGAACTATGGCTACACCTTC
TRBV3-1/TRBV3-2,TRBJ1-5,NA,NA,CASSLEGLQPQHF,TGTGCCAGCAGCCTCGAGGGGTTGCAGCCCCAGCATTTT
TRBV2,TRBJ1-6,TRBD1,NA,CASSVGQVASPLHF,TGTGCCAGCAGTGTTGGACAGGTCGCATCACCCCTCCACTTT
TRBV4-1,TRBJ1-5,NA,NA,CASSQDETRSNQPQHF,TGCGCCAGCAGCCAAGATGAGACCCGCAGCAATCAGCCCCAGCATTTT
TRBV7-9,TRBJ2-7,TRBD1,NA,CASSSTFLDRGGDEQYF,TGTGCCAGCAGCTCCACCTTCCTGGACAGGGGAGGGGACGAGCAGTACTTC
TRBV5-1,TRBJ2-2,TRBD2,few,CASYSGGAITGELFF,TGCGCCAGCTACAGCGGGGGGGCCATTACCGGGGAGCTGTTTTTT
TRBV5-6,TRBJ1-1,NA,NA,CASSLSRGEAFF,TGTGCCAGCAGCTTGTCCAGGGGTGAAGCTTTCTTT
TRBV2,TRBJ1-5,NA,NA,CASARQNGNQPQHF,TGTGCCAGCGCCAGACAGAACGGCAATCAGCCCCAGCATTTT
TRBV7-9,TRBJ1-2,NA,NA,CASHPSTGSGYTF,TGTGCCAGCCACCCGAGCACAGGGTCTGGCTACACCTTC
TRBV5-1,TRBJ1-2,TRBD1,NA,CASSLGQGDGYTF,TGCGCCAGCAGCTTGGGACAGGGGGATGGCTACACCTTC
TRBV7-9,TRBJ1-5,TRBD1,NA,CASSRETGDQHF,TGTGCCAGCAGCCGGGAGACAGGGGACCAGCATTTT
TRBV30,TRBJ1-4,NA,few,CAWSAPRGGTNEKLFF,TGTGCCTGGAGTGCACCGAGGGGTGGAACTAATGAAAAACTGTTTTTT
TRBV28,TRBJ1-2,TRBD1,once,CASSPGQANYGYTF,TGTGCCAGCAGTCCCGGACAGGCCAACTATGGCTACACCTTC
TRBV28,TRBJ2-7,NA,NA,CASSFLAGSVSYEQYF,TGTGCCAGCAGTTTCCTTGCGGGGTCAGTAAGCTACGAGCAGTACTTC
TRBV3-1/TRBV3-2,TRBJ2-5,TRBD2,NA,CASSQDSSGGPNFQETQYF,TGTGCCAGCAGCCAAGATTCTAGCGGGGGGCCGAATTTCCAAGAGACCCAGTACTTC
TRBV9,TRBJ1-4,NA,NA,CASSRGAGALTNEKLFF,TGTGCCAGCAGCCGGGGGGCGGGGGCCCTCACTAATGAAAAACTGTTTTTT
TRBV3-1/TRBV3-2,TRBJ2-2,TRBD1,few,CASSHQGADTGELFF,TGTGCCAGCAGCCATCAGGGGGCAGACACCGGGGAGCTGTTTTTT
TRBV19,TRBJ1-5,TRBD1,few,CASSIPGQGAKQPQHF,TGTGCCAGTAGTATTCCGGGACAGGGGGCCAAGCAGCCCCAGCATTTT
TRBV5-1,TRBJ1-3,NA,once,CASSLIRGWNTIYF,TGCGCCAGCAGCTTGATAAGGGGATGGAACACCATATATTTT
TRBV10-3,TRBJ1-1,NA,few,CAISVRGWAFF,TGTGCCATCAGTGTAAGGGGCTGGGCTTTCTTT
TRBV28,TRBJ2-7,TRBD1,NA,CASRATGGFGYEQYF,TGTGCCAGCAGGGCCACAGGGGGATTCGGCTACGAGCAGTACTTC
TRBV5-1,TRBJ1-6,NA,NA,CASSSSPSGLSSYNSPLHF,TGCGCCAGCAGCAGCTCCCCCTCGGGCCTGAGCTCCTATAATTCACCCCTCCACTTT
TRBV7-3,TRBJ2-3,TRBD2,NA,CASSLTSGGIDTQYF,TGTGCCAGCAGCTTAACTAGCGGGGGGATAGATACGCAGTATTTT
TRBV5-6,TRBJ1-1,NA,NA,CASSALVGMGTEAFF,TGTGCCAGCAGCGCTTTAGTGGGTATGGGCACTGAAGCTTTCTTT
TRBV5-6,TRBJ2-7,TRBD1,NA,CASSARDRVPEQYF,TGTGCCAGCAGCGCCCGGGACAGGGTTCCCGAGCAGTACTTC
TRBV5-1,TRBJ2-3,TRBD2,NA,CASSPGGHSTDTQYF,TGCGCCAGCAGCCCGGGGGGGCATAGCACAGATACGCAGTATTTT
TRBV4-2,TRBJ1-1,NA,NA,CASSQGSREEAFF,TGTGCCAGCAGCCAAGGTAGTCGTGAAGAGGCTTTCTTT
TRBV9,TRBJ1-2,NA,NA,CASSVATTAYGYTF,TGTGCCAGCAGCGTAGCTACGACAGCTTATGGCTACACCTTC
TRBV5-6,TRBJ1-4,NA,NA,CASSMAFNEKLFF,TGTGCCAGCAGTATGGCGTTTAATGAAAAACTGTTTTTT
TRBV24-1,TRBJ2-3,TRBD2,NA,CATSSGASGFTDTQYF,TGTGCCACCTCATCCGGGGCTAGCGGGTTCACAGATACGCAGTATTTT
TRBV24-1,TRBJ1-5,TRBD1,few,CATADRGGQPQHF,TGTGCCACCGCGGACAGGGGAGGTCAGCCCCAGCATTTT
TRBV5-6,TRBJ1-1,NA,NA,CASTLTGSLGHTEAFF,TGTGCCAGCACCCTAACGGGATCGCTGGGGCACACTGAAGCTTTCTTT
TRBV7-9,TRBJ1-6,NA,NA,CASREGNSPLHF,TGTGCCAGCAGGGAGGGGAATTCACCCCTCCACTTT
TRBV25-1,TRBJ1-6,TRBD1,few,CASSESGTGVSPLHF,TGTGCCAGCAGTGAGTCCGGGACAGGGGTTTCACCCCTCCACTTT
TRBV10-3,TRBJ1-2,NA,NA,CAISESLGDYGYTF,TGTGCCATCAGTGAGAGTTTGGGGGATTATGGCTACACCTTC
TRBV5-5,TRBJ2-3,TRBD2,NA,CASSLVLAGGDTQYF,TGTGCCAGCAGCTTGGTTCTAGCGGGGGGAGATACGCAGTATTTT
TRBV6-1,TRBJ2-1,NA,NA,CASSERRGTSYNEQFF,TGTGCCAGCAGTGAGCGGCGGGGTACCTCCTACAATGAGCAGTTCTTC
TRBV7-8,TRBJ1-1,NA,once,CASTPLGRLNTEAFF,TGTGCCAGCACCCCTTTGGGACGGCTGAACACTGAAGCTTTCTTT
TRBV6-1,TRBJ1-3,TRBD1,NA,CASSDRDRANTIYF,TGTGCCAGCAGTGACCGGGACAGGGCAAACACCATATATTTT